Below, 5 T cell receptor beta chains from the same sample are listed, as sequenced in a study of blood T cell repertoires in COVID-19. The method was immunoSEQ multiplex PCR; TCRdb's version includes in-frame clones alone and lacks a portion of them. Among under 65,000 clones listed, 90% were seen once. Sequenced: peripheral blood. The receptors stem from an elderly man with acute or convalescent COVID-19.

CDR3 sequence (DNA): TGTGCCAGCAGCGTAGCATCTAGAGGGTTCAATGAGCAGTTCTTC. As protein: CASSVASRGFNEQFF. J is TRBJ2-1 and V is TRBV9, with D possibly TRBD2 on 5 matching bases. The length of the CDR3 is 15 residues. V lost 0 bases to trimming and J lost 6 bases, with 13 bases between them. The germline CDR1 and CDR2 sequences are SGDLS and YYNGEE.

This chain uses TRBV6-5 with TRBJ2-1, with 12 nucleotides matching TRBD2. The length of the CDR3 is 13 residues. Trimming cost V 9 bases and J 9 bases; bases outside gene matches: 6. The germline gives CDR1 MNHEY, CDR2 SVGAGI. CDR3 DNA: TGTGCCAGTCGGACTAGCGGGGCGAGTGAGCAGTTCTTC. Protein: CASRTSGASEQFF.

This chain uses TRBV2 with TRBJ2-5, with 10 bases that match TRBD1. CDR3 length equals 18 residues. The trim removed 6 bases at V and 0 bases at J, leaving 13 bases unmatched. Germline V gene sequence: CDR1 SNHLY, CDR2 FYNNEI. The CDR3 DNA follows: TGTGCCAGCAGATCCGACAGGGGGCATATACTCAACCAAGAGACCCAGTACTTC. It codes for CASRSDRGHILNQETQYF.

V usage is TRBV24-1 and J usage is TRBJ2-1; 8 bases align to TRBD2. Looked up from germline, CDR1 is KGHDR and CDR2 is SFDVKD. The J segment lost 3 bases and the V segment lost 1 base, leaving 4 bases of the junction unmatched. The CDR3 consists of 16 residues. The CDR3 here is CATSDLRRGDYNEQFF. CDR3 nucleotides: TGTGCCACCAGTGATTTAAGGCGGGGGGACTACAATGAGCAGTTCTTC.

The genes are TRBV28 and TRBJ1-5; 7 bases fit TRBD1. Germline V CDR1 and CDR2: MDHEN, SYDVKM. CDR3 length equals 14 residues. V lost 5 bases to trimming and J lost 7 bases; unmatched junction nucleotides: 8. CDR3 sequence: CASSPRQGRQPQHF. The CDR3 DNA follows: TGTGCCAGCAGTCCTCGACAGGGACGGCAGCCCCAGCATTTT.